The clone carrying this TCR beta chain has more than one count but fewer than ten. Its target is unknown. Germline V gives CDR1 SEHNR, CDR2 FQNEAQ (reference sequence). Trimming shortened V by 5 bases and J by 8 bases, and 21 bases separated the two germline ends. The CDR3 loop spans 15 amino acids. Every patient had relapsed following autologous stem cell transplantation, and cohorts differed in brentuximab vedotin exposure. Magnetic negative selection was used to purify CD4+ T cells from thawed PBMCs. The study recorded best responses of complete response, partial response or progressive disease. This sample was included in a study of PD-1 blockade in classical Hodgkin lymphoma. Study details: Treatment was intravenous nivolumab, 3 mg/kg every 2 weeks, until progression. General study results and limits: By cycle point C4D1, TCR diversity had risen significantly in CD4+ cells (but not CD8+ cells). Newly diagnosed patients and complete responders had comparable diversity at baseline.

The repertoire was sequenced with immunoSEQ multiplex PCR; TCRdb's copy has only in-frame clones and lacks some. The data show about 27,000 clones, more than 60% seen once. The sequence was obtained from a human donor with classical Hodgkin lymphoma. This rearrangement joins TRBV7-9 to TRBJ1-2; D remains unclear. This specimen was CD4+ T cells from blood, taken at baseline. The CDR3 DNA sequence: TGTGCCAGCAGCATCGATTACCTACTCCTCGGCGGCTACACCTTC. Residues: CASSIDYLLLGGYTF.